One sample yielded the 26 T cell receptor beta chains listed below, sequenced in a study of blood T cells in healthy people across ages. A second roughly 6 to 11 cycle PCR used barcoded and J-beta primers. MiXCR was run by TCRdb on the 5' RACE reads, yielding one entry per CDR3 protein. The sample comprises 700,000 to 1,000,000 distinct CDR3 sequences, 40% to 50% of which are singletons, and approximately 19% rests with the top ten. The sample was blood. The receptor source for this set is a man in his 60s in good health.

In this sample, this clonotype turned up a few times. This rearrangement joins TRBV6-2 or TRBV6-3 to TRBJ2-7; weak D call: TRBD2 (6 bases). This CDR3 has 13 residues. V dropped 5 bases and J dropped 3 bases, with 11 bases sitting between them. CDR1 and CDR2 from the germline V gene are MNHEY and SVGEGT. Here the CDR3 DNA reads TGTGCCAGCAGTCAGACGGGACTCTACGAGCAGTACTTC. Its translation: CASSQTGLYEQYF.

This clonotype appeared a few times. The V gene is TRBV12-3 or TRBV12-4, the J gene TRBJ2-3; possibly TRBD2 for D (6 bases). The CDR3 has 16 residues. The V and J ends lost 0 bases and 2 bases respectively, with 12 bases between them. The CDR3 protein is CASSLAVRGYTDTQYF. The CDR3 DNA reads TGTGCCAGCAGTTTAGCGGTGCGGGGCTACACAGATACGCAGTATTTT.

The sample holds many counts of this clonotype. The chain has TRBV29-1 and TRBJ2-5; D not resolved. Trimming took off 2 bases at V and 5 bases at J, with 9 bases between the two ends. CDR1 and CDR2 from the germline V gene are SQVTM and ANQGSEA. The CDR3 length is 12 residues. The CDR3 loop is CSVEWGFETQYF. DNA for the CDR3: TGCAGCGTTGAATGGGGTTTTGAGACCCAGTACTTC.

This clonotype was recorded many times. The J gene is TRBJ2-7, the V gene TRBV4-3; a weak D match, TRBD1 (5 bases). CDR3 size: 16 residues. Germline CDR1 and CDR2: LGHNA and YSLEER. Trimming left V 0 bases short and J 2 bases short, with 14 bases between. CDR3 sequence reads: CASSQDVSSRAYEQYF. CDR3 coding DNA: TGCGCCAGCAGCCAAGACGTGTCGTCCAGGGCCTACGAGCAGTACTTC.

Concerning this clonotype itself: The germline gene is not matched at one end of the junction; a read error may be the cause. The chain combines TRBV7-9 with TRBJ2-7; no reliable D call. This CDR3 is 14 amino acids long. The V gene's germline CDR1 is SEHNR and CDR2 FQNEAQ (reference sequence). In DNA form, the CDR3 reads TGTGCCAGCAGCTTAGCGGGGATCTCCTACGGGCAGTACTTC. This sequence encodes CASSLAGISYGQYF.

The rearrangement joins TRBV20-1 to TRBJ2-7; 10 nucleotides match TRBD2. The V segment lost 3 bases and the J segment 2 bases; nucleotides outside the gene matches: 4. From germline, CDR1 is DFQATT and CDR2 SNEGSKA (reference sequence). CDR3 length: 14 amino acids. Here the CDR3 DNA reads TGCAGTGCTAGTGGACTAGCGGTTGCCTACGAGCAGTACTTC. Protein: CSASGLAVAYEQYF.

The gene calls are TRBV5-6 and TRBJ2-4, with D possibly TRBD1 on 5 matching bases. The J call is in doubt because the DNA end fits TRBJ2-7 better. Germline CDR1 and CDR2: SGHDT and YYEEEE. The CDR3 runs 16 residues. CDR3 bases: TGTGCCAGCAGCTTGGGAGTGGACACTCTGAGCTACGAGCAGTACTTC. It translates to CASSLGVDTLSYEQYF.

Comment on this clonotype: Sequence at one end of the junction differs from germline and may be a read error. This sequence joins TRBV2 and TRBJ2-1; 7 bases are shared with TRBD1. CDR3 size: 14 residues. Germline CDR1 SNHLY, CDR2 FYNNEI. The CDR3 loop is CASSEQGQYNGQFF. In DNA, the CDR3 is TGTGCCAGCAGTGAACAGGGACAGTACAATGGGCAGTTCTTC.

The V call is TRBV3-1, the J call TRBJ1-5, with TRBD1 matching 7 bases. After removal of 4 bases from V and 1 base from J, the junction contained 4 bases not matched to a gene. The CDR3 is made up of 15 amino acids. Germline V gene lookup returns CDR1 LGHDT and CDR2 YNNKEL (reference sequence). The CDR3 bases are TGTGCCAGCAGCCCCGGGACAGAGAGCAATCAGCCCCAGCATTTT. This encodes CASSPGTESNQPQHF.

There are a few counts of this clonotype. CDR3 bases: TGTGCCAGCAGCTACACCCCGACAGGGGGTTTATACGAGCAGTACTTC. It translates to CASSYTPTGGLYEQYF. The rearrangement joins TRBV28 to TRBJ2-4; 9 nucleotides line up with TRBD1. The J call may be incorrect, as the DNA end agrees better with TRBJ2-7. In germline, CDR1 is MDHEN, CDR2 SYDVKM. The CDR3 runs to 16 residues.

This sequence joins TRBV4-1 and TRBJ2-5, with D hard to call. Germline CDR1 and CDR2: MGHRA and YSYEKL. With 1 base removed from V and 7 bases from J, the gap between germline ends came to 19 bases. This CDR3 is built from 16 residues. The CDR3 loop is CASSQVGTTIEGTQYF. The CDR3 region has the DNA TGCGCCAGCAGCCAAGTGGGAACTACCATAGAAGGGACCCAGTACTTC.

V usage is TRBV4-1 and J usage is TRBJ2-1; weak D call: TRBD1 (5 bases). The CDR3 has 15 residues. V lost 5 bases and J 2 bases, leaving 13 bases between the germline ends. Germline V CDR1 and CDR2: MGHRA, YSYEKL. CDR3 sequence: CASSYQDTPYNEQFF. In nucleotides, the CDR3 is TGCGCCAGCAGCTATCAGGACACCCCCTACAATGAGCAGTTCTTC.

The chain links TRBV20-1 to TRBJ1-2; TRBD1 aligns across 8 bases. The CDR3 sequence is 13 residues long. The germline CDR1 and CDR2 sequences are DFQATT and SNEGSKA (reference sequence). Trimming at V came to 1 base and at J to 6 bases, leaving 4 bases not matched to a gene. The CDR3 sequence is CSARGTGTHGYTF. CDR3 nucleotide sequence: TGCAGTGCTAGAGGGACAGGGACCCATGGCTACACCTTC.

V gene TRBV6-5 combines with J gene TRBJ1-4; 8 bases align to TRBD1. The germline V gene has CDR1 MNHEY and CDR2 SVGAGI. The V and J ends lost 6 bases and 7 bases, in that order; junction bases with no gene match: 7. CDR3 size: 14 residues. CDR3 loop: CASRRQGIGEKLFF. In DNA, the CDR3 is TGTGCCAGCAGGCGACAGGGGATAGGTGAAAAACTGTTTTTT.

The table lists this clonotype with a few counts. This chain uses TRBV28 with TRBJ2-5; D might be TRBD1 (5 bases). This CDR3 has 16 amino acids. Between the trimmed V and J ends, which lost 4 bases and 1 base, there was a span of 16 bases. CDR1 MDHEN and CDR2 SYDVKM come from the germline V gene. The CDR3 protein is CASSSYHDRPQETQYF. In DNA form, the CDR3 reads TGTGCCAGCAGTTCCTACCACGACAGACCCCAAGAGACCCAGTACTTC. The whole variable domain, remainder taken from reference TRBV28 and TRBJ2-5, is DVKVTQSSRYLVKRTGEKVFLECVQDMDHENMFWYRQDPGLGLRLIYFSYDVKMKEKGDIPEGYSVSREKKERFSLILESASTNQTSMYLCASSSYHDRPQETQYFGPGTRLLVL.

This clonotype occurred a few times. This chain links TRBV5-1 with TRBJ2-5; TRBD2 is a possible D gene (6 bases). The J call may not be correct, given that the DNA end is closer to TRBJ2-7. There are 15 residues in the CDR3. CDR1 and CDR2 (germline): SGHRS, YFSETQ. The CDR3 bases are TGCGCCAGCAGCTTGGAGGGTCGGGGGATCGACGAGCAGTACTTC. It codes for CASSLEGRGIDEQYF.

This clonotype came up once. The gene calls are TRBV14 and TRBJ2-5; 9 nucleotides align to TRBD1. Trimming took 4 bases from V and 6 from J; bases not matched to a gene: 9. The CDR3 sequence is 15 residues long. Germline assignment: CDR1 SGHDN and CDR2 FVKESK. The CDR3: CASSLGTGKRKTQYF. The CDR3, as DNA: TGTGCCAGCAGCCTTGGGACAGGGAAGAGAAAGACCCAGTACTTC.

The chain employs TRBV7-2 and TRBJ2-1; maybe TRBD1 (6 bases). The V and J ends lost 7 bases and 0 bases respectively, with 16 bases between them. Germline values: CDR1 SGHTA, CDR2 FQGNSA. The CDR3 runs to 16 residues. CDR3: CASKAAGVGSYNEQFF. CDR3 bases: TGTGCCAGCAAGGCGGCAGGGGTCGGCTCCTACAATGAGCAGTTCTTC.

This clonotype was observed at least ten times. V is TRBV4-3 and J is TRBJ2-5, with D possibly matching TRBD2 (6 bases). Germline values: CDR1 LGHNA, CDR2 YSLEER. The CDR3 is 15 amino acids. V was clipped by 0 bases and J by 5 bases, with 13 bases between them. The CDR3 DNA sequence: TGCGCCAGCAGCCAAGACCGACGTGCGGGGGAGACCCAGTACTTC. It codes for CASSQDRRAGETQYF.

This chain joins TRBV20-1 and TRBJ2-1, with 11 bases lining up with TRBD2. V lost 6 bases to trimming and J lost 7 bases; unmatched junction nucleotides: 5. This CDR3 has 13 amino acids. CDR1 and CDR2 (germline): DFQATT, SNEGSKA (reference sequence). DNA for the CDR3: TGCAGTGCCCCCACTAGCGGGGGAAATGAGCAGTTCTTC. Amino acid sequence: CSAPTSGGNEQFF.

Comment on this clonotype: The junction departs from the called germline gene at one end, perhaps through a read error. In DNA, the CDR3 is TGTGCCAGCTCACCTCAGGGTGAGGGAAACGTTCAGTACTTC. Its translation: CASSPQGEGNVQYF. The rearrangement links TRBV18 to TRBJ2-4; D could derive from TRBD1 or TRBD2 (5 bases each). The germline V gene has CDR1 KGHSH and CDR2 LQKENI. The CDR3 sequence is 14 residues long.

This clonotype has only a few counts. The chain links TRBV6-2 or TRBV6-3 to TRBJ1-5; no reliable D call. The germline V gene encodes CDR1 MNHEY and CDR2 SVGEGT. The length of the CDR3 is 14 residues. V lost 10 bases and J lost 0, with 13 bases in between. The CDR3 DNA is TGTGCCATCTGGGTCGGCGATAGCAATCAGCCCCAGCATTTT. It is translated as CAIWVGDSNQPQHF.

The rearrangement links TRBV12-3 or TRBV12-4 to TRBJ1-2, with D perhaps TRBD1 (5 bases). The CDR3 runs to 14 residues. Between the trimmed V and J ends, which lost 6 bases and 7 bases, there was a span of 18 bases. The DNA of the CDR3 is TGTGCCAGCAGGAGCGGGGGGGGAGTAAGTGGCTACACCTTC. It specifies CASRSGGGVSGYTF.

This clonotype has at least ten counts. The gene calls are TRBV18 and TRBJ2-3, with no clear D. Germline CDR1 and CDR2: KGHSH and LQKENI. V lost 8 bases to trimming and J lost 0 bases, with 12 bases between them. The CDR3 consists of 14 residues. In nucleotides, the CDR3 is TGTGCCAGCAGCCCGCCATCTAGCACAGATACGCAGTATTTT. This codes for CASSPPSSTDTQYF.

The table lists this clonotype with many counts. V usage is TRBV2 and J usage is TRBJ2-5; no clear D. V lost 3 bases and J 1 base, leaving 0 bases between the germline ends. The CDR3 is 11 residues long. From germline, CDR1 is SNHLY and CDR2 FYNNEI. CDR3 in amino acids: CASSDQETQYF. The CDR3 bases are TGTGCCAGCAGTGACCAAGAGACCCAGTACTTC.

The rearrangement joins TRBV12-3 or TRBV12-4 to TRBJ1-5; D is possibly TRBD1 (5 bases). V lost 2 bases to trimming and J lost 2 bases, with 13 bases between them. The length of the CDR3 is 16 residues. The CDR3 sequence is CASSLLGGIGNQPQHF. CDR3 coding DNA: TGTGCCAGCAGTTTATTGGGGGGGATTGGCAATCAGCCCCAGCATTTT.